This T cell receptor (beta chain) was sequenced for a study of siplizumab effects on memory and regulatory T cells. This CDR3 contains 16 residues. V gave up 5 bases and J gave up 0 bases, with 14 bases separating them. CDR1 is SGHNT and CDR2 is YENEEA in the germline V gene. With respect to this clone: Its antigen is still unknown.

Whole-study results and caveats: A significant reduction in alloreactive sequences traceable to unstimulated CD4+ memory cells was produced by siplizumab. Memory T cells appeared less diverse than naive cells, which seemed to contribute substantially to alloresponse.

About 10^5 TCR templates per sample were sequenced. The protocol was immunoSEQ multiplex PCR, while the TCRdb copy is restricted to in-frame clones and leaves out a portion. Counted here are roughly 92,000 clones, about 94% occurring once; the ten biggest clones make up 0.3%. The sequenced sample consisted of non-Treg CD4+ T cells sorted from blood. V and J are TRBV11-3 and TRBJ2-1, with D possibly TRBD1 on 5 matching bases. The clonotype was recovered from a human donor in good health. The CDR3: CASSPRQRSSYNEQFF. CDR3 sequence (DNA): TGTGCCAGCAGCCCCCGACAGAGATCCTCCTACAATGAGCAGTTCTTC.